This T cell receptor (beta chain) was captured by sequencing in a study of CD8+CD57+ T cells in acquired aplastic anemia. Study at large: Sorted CD4+ plus CD8+ cells gave DNA averaging roughly 2.9 ug.

Researchers used genomic DNA as the template to profile TCR beta VDJ and CDR3. TCRdb independently ran MiXCR on the reads; one entry per CDR3 protein. Among approximately 380,000 distinct CDR3 sequences listed, around 68% were seen once. Study-wide results and limits: CD8+ Simpson's diversity showed no significant patient-control difference.

This CDR3 comprises 13 residues. Trimming cost V 1 base and J 5 bases, with 12 bases left between them. Germline loops: CDR1 DFQATT, CDR2 SNEGSKA (reference sequence). Concerning this clonotype itself: Its antigen remains unknown.

The chain is built from TRBV20-1 and TRBJ2-7, with a weak D call TRBD2 (5 bases). The source of this sequence is a human donor in good health, serving as a control. Sequencing input: sorted CD4+, CD8+, or CD8+CD57+ T cells (not recorded which) from PBMCs. The CDR3 protein is CSARGLLVDEQYF. CDR3 in DNA: TGCAGTGCTAGAGGCTTACTAGTCGACGAGCAGTACTTC.